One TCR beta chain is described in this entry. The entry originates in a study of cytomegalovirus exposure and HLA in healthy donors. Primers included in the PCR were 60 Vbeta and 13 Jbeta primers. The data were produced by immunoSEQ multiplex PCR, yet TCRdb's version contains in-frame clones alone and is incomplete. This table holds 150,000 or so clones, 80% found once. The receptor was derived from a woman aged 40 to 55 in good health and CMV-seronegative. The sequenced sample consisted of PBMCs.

The CDR3 sequence is CASSLQAYGGTNEQFF. In nucleotides, the CDR3 is TGTGCCAGCAGCTTACAAGCCTACGGGGGGACGAATGAGCAGTTCTTC. The chain employs TRBV11-2 and TRBJ2-1; 7 bases fit TRBD2. This CDR3 has 16 residues. Germline V gene sequence: CDR1 SGHAT, CDR2 FQNNGV. Trimming cost V 2 bases and J 7 bases; bases outside gene matches: 11.